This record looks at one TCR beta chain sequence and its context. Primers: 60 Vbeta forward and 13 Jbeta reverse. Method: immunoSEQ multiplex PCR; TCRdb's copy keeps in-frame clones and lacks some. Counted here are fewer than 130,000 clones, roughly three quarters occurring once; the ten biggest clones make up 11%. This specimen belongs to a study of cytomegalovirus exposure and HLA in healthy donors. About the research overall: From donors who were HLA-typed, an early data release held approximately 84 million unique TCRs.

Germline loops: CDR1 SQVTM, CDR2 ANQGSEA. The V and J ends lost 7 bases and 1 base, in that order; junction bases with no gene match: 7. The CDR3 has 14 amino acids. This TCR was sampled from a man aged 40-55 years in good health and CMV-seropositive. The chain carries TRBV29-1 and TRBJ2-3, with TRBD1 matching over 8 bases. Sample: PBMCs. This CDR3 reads CSAHRGIGTDTQYF. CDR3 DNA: TGCAGCGCTCACAGGGGGATCGGCACAGATACGCAGTATTTT.